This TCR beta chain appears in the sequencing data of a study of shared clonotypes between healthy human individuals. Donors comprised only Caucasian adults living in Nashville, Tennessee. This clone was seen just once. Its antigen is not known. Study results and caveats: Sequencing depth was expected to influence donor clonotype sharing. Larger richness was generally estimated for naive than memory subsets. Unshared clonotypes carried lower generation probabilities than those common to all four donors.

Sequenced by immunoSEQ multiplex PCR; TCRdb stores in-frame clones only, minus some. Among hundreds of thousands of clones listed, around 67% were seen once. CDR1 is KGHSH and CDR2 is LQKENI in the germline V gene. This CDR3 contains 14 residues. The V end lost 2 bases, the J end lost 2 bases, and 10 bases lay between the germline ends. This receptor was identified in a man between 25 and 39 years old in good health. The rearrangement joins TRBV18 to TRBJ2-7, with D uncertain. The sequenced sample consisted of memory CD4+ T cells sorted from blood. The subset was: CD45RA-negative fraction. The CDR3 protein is CASSPTQEPYEQYF. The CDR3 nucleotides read TGTGCCAGCTCACCAACGCAGGAACCCTACGAGCAGTACTTC.